These 10 T cell receptor beta chains came from one sample sequenced in a study of early T cells in non-severe SARS-CoV-2 infection. MiXCR was run by TCRdb on the 5' RACE reads, yielding one entry per CDR3 protein. The table lists roughly 54,000 distinct CDR3 sequences, about 7.7% of them singletons. The sequences come from whole blood, collected at baseline. The receptor set was obtained from an adult who was a healthcare worker with PCR-confirmed SARS-CoV-2 infection or an uninfected control (not recorded which).

This clonotype has ten or more counts. The chain combines TRBV7-9 with TRBJ2-7; 8 nucleotides line up with TRBD2. V trimming: 3 bases; J trimming: 0 bases; junction bases outside the gene matches: 1. CDR1 SEHNR and CDR2 FQNEAQ come from the germline V gene (reference sequence). The CDR3 has 14 amino acids. The CDR3 loop is CASSFGTSSYEQYF. The CDR3 coding sequence is TGTGCCAGCAGCTTTGGGACTAGCTCCTACGAGCAGTACTTC.

This clonotype was counted between two and nine times. This chain connects TRBV28 to TRBJ2-2, with D tentatively TRBD2 (6 bases). Trimming pared 3 bases from V and 3 bases from J, leaving 20 bases between. This CDR3 is built from 18 residues. Germline V gives CDR1 MDHEN, CDR2 SYDVKM. Here the CDR3 reads CASSFSGVRRRYTGELFF. CDR3 in DNA: TGTGCCAGCAGTTTTTCGGGGGTCAGGAGGAGGTACACCGGGGAGCTGTTTTTT.

This clonotype has a count of ten or more. CDR3 sequence (DNA): TGCGCCAGCGGGCCTGGGGACACCGGGGAGCTGTTTTTT. This gives the protein CASGPGDTGELFF. The chain uses TRBV5-1 and TRBJ2-2; D is ambiguous. The V and J ends lost 7 bases and 3 bases respectively, with 10 bases between them. Germline CDR1 reads SGHRS; CDR2 reads YFSETQ. The CDR3 loop spans 13 amino acids.

This clonotype was seen only a few times. J is TRBJ2-7 and V is TRBV5-1; 12 bases fit TRBD1. The CDR3 is 14 amino acids. The junction had 5 bases not matched to a gene; V was cut back by 4 bases and J by 6 bases. CDR1 and CDR2 (germline): SGHRS, YFSETQ. The CDR3 sequence: CASSPGTGGIEQYF. The CDR3, as DNA: TGCGCCAGCAGCCCCGGGACAGGGGGCATCGAGCAGTACTTC.

This clonotype has ten or more counts. The rearrangement uses TRBV27 and TRBJ1-2; D is uncertain. There are 13 residues in the CDR3. CDR1 and CDR2 from the germline V gene are MNHEY and SMNVEV (reference sequence). With 6 bases removed from V and 7 bases from J, the gap between germline ends came to 15 bases. The CDR3 spells CASRRTGAGGYTF. The DNA for the CDR3 is TGTGCCAGCAGAAGGACGGGAGCGGGTGGCTACACCTTC.

The sample holds many counts of this clonotype. The rearrangement joins TRBV7-8 to TRBJ2-4; TRBD1 is a possible D gene (5 bases). The V gene's germline CDR1 is SGHVS and CDR2 FQNEAQ. The CDR3 loop spans 16 amino acids. V lost 5 bases and J 0 bases, leaving 14 bases between the germline ends. The CDR3, as DNA: TGTGCCAGCAGCCTCCAGGGTACCTTAGCCAAAAACATTCAGTACTTC. Residues: CASSLQGTLAKNIQYF.

The rearrangement joins TRBV19 to TRBJ2-2; 9 nucleotides match TRBD1. This CDR3 is built from 15 residues. The junction had 12 bases not matched to a gene; V was cut back by 10 bases and J by 6 bases. Germline CDR1 is LNHDA and CDR2 is SQIVND (reference sequence). The DNA for the CDR3 is TGTGCCACCGCGCACCGGGACAGGGTTGCCGGGGAGCTGTTTTTT. Translated: CATAHRDRVAGELFF.

This clonotype was observed at least ten times. V usage is TRBV25-1 and J usage is TRBJ2-7; D possibly corresponds to TRBD1 (6 bases). CDR1 is MGHDK, CDR2 SYGVNS, per germline. The CDR3 is made up of 15 amino acids. Trimming shortened V by 5 bases and J by 0 bases, and 14 bases separated the two germline ends. The DNA for the CDR3 is TGTGCCAGCAGTTTGCAGGACAGCTACTCCTACGAGCAGTACTTC. It specifies CASSLQDSYSYEQYF.

This clonotype was detected only a few times. The gene calls are TRBV12-3 or TRBV12-4 and TRBJ2-1; 8 bases align to TRBD1. Trimming removed 4 bases from V and 3 bases from J; junction bases left unmatched: 5. CDR3 length: 15 amino acids. The CDR3 region has the DNA TGTGCCAGCAGTTCTCAGGGGGCTCTCTACAATGAGCAGTTCTTC. This gives the protein CASSSQGALYNEQFF.

This clonotype was counted a few times. The rearrangement uses TRBV25-1 and TRBJ2-1; 11 bases fit TRBD2. The V gene's germline CDR1 is MGHDK and CDR2 SYGVNS. The CDR3 sequence is 17 residues long. The V and J ends lost 3 bases and 3 bases, in that order; junction bases with no gene match: 7. In DNA, the CDR3 is TGTGCCAGCAGTGACAGACCGGGACTAGCGGACTACAATGAGCAGTTCTTC. Translating it yields CASSDRPGLADYNEQFF.